This T cell receptor beta chain is drawn from a study of blood T cell repertoires in COVID-19. Using immunoSEQ multiplex PCR, the repertoire was profiled, and TCRdb retains in-frame clones only, with some absent. The sample holds roughly 100,000 clones, 81% seen once. The CDR3 consists of 17 residues. Germline V CDR1 and CDR2: MGHRA, YSYEKL. V lost 4 bases and J lost 0, with 16 bases in between. This clone showed up just once. The sequence was obtained from a man older than 75 with acute or convalescent COVID-19. The material sequenced was peripheral blood. The rearrangement links TRBV4-1 to TRBJ1-5; D remains ambiguous. The CDR3 region is CASSRNSDNVSNQPQHF. In nucleotides, the CDR3 is TGCGCCAGCAGCCGCAATTCAGACAATGTTAGCAATCAGCCCCAGCATTTT.